The text below deals with one T cell receptor (beta chain). This receptor's antigen is unknown. Per-base quality was not reported, and no clone a single base away is much larger than it. The data stem from a study of regulatory T cells in long-lasting Graves disease (dated by TCRdb to the early 2020s). Context from the whole study: Persistent Graves' disease was defined as persistently positive TSH receptor autoantibodies together with antithyroid drug treatment for over 5 years. A total of roughly 35 samples were covered by TCR sequencing, comprising approximately 13 persistent and around 20 newly diagnosed Graves' disease patients. The study was registered as a clinical trial and conducted in China. Patients with persistent Graves' disease were compared with patients with newly diagnosed Graves' disease using TCR sequencing and RNA sequencing of peripheral blood. Persistent Graves' disease patients in the clinical cohort had taken antithyroid drugs for approximately ten years on average.

Spanning cysteine to phenylalanine, the CDR3 consists of 15 amino acids. Left in the record is the CDR3 DNA by itself, 45 bases read in frame from the first base. Reading the germline V gene gives CDR1 WSHSY and CDR2 SAAADI. V and J are trimmed by 6 bases and 1 base, and the gene matches miss 5 bases of the junction. Libraries were built with multiplex PCR. TCRdb lists the instrument as Illumina HiSeq 4000. TCR beta libraries were built with iRepertoire HTBI primers and Arm-PCR amplification of CDR3 regions. Gel purification was performed on PCR products prior to sequencing. On the authors' methods: Gene usage analysis of CDR3 amino acid clonotypes used the 62 TRBV and more than 13 TRBJ segments found across samples. Filtered high-quality paired reads were merged into contigs using COPE and FqMerger. BLAST was used to align contigs to IMGT TRBV, TRBD and TRBJ reference genes, and CDR3 was defined according to IMGT. Highly expanded clones were defined as clonotypes with a frequency above 0.1%. Shannon entropy served as the measure of repertoire diversity, while the Gini coefficient captured V-J evenness. A clonotype found in more than one individual was treated as public. TCRdb reanalyzed the raw reads on its own, using fastp at Q25 for trimming and MiXCR for clone calling, and kept in-frame beta chains. Records with the same CDR3 protein are collapsed into one entry carrying the most frequent genes and DNA. The V and J calls come from TCRdb's annotation, not from the publication. The sample has 500,000 to 800,000 distinct CDR3 sequences on record, about 30% of them singletons. Together, the top ten hold under 50% of the sample.

Beyond this particular receptor, the publication reports: The small sample size was acknowledged by the authors as a limitation that may reduce accuracy. Sequencing and analysis were limited to the TCR beta chain. Patients with persistent disease shared more public clonotypes (about 2,900) than newly diagnosed patients did (966). Peripheral blood alone was examined, since thyroid tissue, which constituted the primary lesion, could not be accessed. Persistent Graves' disease patients showed lower TCR Shannon entropy and fewer highly expanded clones than newly diagnosed patients, suggesting clonal expansion. Preferential use of TRBV28, TRBJ1-2 and TRBJ2-5 was observed in persistent disease, whereas TRBV20-1 and TRBJ2-1 were favored in newly diagnosed disease.

Per the publication, the time point label means: persistent/refractory GD, antithyroid drugs over 5 years with positive TRAb. For both TCR sequencing and RNA sequencing, RNA was extracted from PBMCs using TRIzol. Graves' disease was diagnosed according to American Thyroid Association guidelines. Patients for the study were recruited at an endocrinology department in Xi'an, China. Each patient gave around 9.2 milliliters of peripheral blood, collected in an EDTA anticoagulant tube. Ficoll Paque Plus density gradient separation was used to isolate PBMCs, and no additional T cell sorting was done. An Agilent 2100 Bioanalyzer and agarose gel were used to check RNA quality, while a NanoDrop 2000 measured RNA concentration.

This clonotype originated in a female donor with Graves disease. The rearranged chain carries TRBV10-2 and TRBJ1-5; 8 middle bases align to TRBD1. Sequenced material: peripheral blood mononuclear cells (PBMCs), taken when the disease was refractory, from a patient treated with antithyroid drugs. CDR3 sequence: CASSEQGGSNQPQHF. The DNA reads as follows: TGCGCCAGCAGCGAACAGGGGGGCAGCAATCAGCCCCAGCATTTT.